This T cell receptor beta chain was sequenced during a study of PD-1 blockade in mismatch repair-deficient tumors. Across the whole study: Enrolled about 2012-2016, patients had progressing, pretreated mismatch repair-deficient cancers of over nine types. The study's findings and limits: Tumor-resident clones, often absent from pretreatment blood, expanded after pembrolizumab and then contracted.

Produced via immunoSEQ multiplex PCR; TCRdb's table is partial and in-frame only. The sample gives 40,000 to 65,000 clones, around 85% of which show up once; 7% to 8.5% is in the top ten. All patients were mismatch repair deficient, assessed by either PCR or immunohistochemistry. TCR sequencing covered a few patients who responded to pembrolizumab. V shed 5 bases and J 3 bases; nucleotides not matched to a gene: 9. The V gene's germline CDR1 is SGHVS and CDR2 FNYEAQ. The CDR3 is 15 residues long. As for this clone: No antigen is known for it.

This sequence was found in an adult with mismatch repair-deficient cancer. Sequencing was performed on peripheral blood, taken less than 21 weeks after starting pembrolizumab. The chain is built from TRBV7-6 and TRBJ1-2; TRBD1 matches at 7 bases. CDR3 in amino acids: CASSPGQEKDYGYTF. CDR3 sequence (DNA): TGTGCCAGCAGCCCTGGACAGGAGAAGGACTATGGCTACACCTTC.